This T cell receptor (beta chain) derives from a study of blood T cell repertoires in COVID-19. About the research overall: PBMCs, B-cell-depleted T cells, or T cells provided the cDNA or gDNA that made up the material.

One Seattle source followed patients from active infection through their disease course. This clone was found a few times. Germline CDR1 MDHEN, CDR2 SYDVKM. CDR3 length equals 16 residues. V was clipped by 4 bases and J by 4 bases; unmatched bases: 7. Original methodology: Amplification from reference gene primers served as the basis for estimated nucleated cell counts. Profiling relied on immunoSEQ multiplex PCR, and the TCRdb table lists in-frame clones only, not all of them. The DNA was the basis for D and trimming; V, J and clone size are from that table. The repertoire has 200,000 or so clones, roughly 76% of them found once; the top ten carry around 12%.

V gene TRBV28 combines with J gene TRBJ1-3; 10 bases agree with TRBD1. This clonotype was obtained from an elderly woman with COVID-19, enrolled during active disease. Material: peripheral blood. DNA of the CDR3: TGTGCCAGCAGTTCCCCGGGACAGGGGAGGGGAAACACCATATATTTT. Translation gives CASSSPGQGRGNTIYF.